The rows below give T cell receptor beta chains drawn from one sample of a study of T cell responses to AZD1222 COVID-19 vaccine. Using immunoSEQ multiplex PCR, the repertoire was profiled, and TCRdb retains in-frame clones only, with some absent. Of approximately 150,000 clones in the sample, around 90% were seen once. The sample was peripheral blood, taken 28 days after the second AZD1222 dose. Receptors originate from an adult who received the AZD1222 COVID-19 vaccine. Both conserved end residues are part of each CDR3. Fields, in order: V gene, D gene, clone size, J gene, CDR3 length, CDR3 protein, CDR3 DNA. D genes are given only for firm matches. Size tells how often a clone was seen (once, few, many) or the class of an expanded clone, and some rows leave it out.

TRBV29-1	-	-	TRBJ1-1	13	CSVAKGENTEAFF	TGCAGCGTTGCTAAGGGGGAGAACACTGAAGCTTTCTTT
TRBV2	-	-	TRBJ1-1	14	CASGPRGGDTEAFF	TGTGCCAGCGGCCCCAGAGGCGGCGACACTGAAGCTTTCTTT
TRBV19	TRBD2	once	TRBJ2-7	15	CASSPLAGLSYEQYF	TGTGCCAGTAGTCCGCTAGCGGGATTATCCTACGAGCAGTACTTC
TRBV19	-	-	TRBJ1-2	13	CASSIGRDRGYTF	TGTGCCAGTAGTATCGGTAGGGATCGCGGCTACACCTTC
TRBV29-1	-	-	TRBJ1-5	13	CSVQDSSNQPQHF	TGCAGCGTTCAGGACAGTAGCAATCAGCCCCAGCATTTT
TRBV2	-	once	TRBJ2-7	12	CASSLATYEQYF	TGTGCCAGCAGTCTCGCTACCTACGAGCAGTACTTC
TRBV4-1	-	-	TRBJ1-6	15	CASSQEPRANSPLHF	TGCGCCAGCAGCCAAGAACCCAGGGCTAATTCACCCCTCCACTTT
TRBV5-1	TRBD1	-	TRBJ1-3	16	CASSSQTGGAGNTIYF	TGCGCCAGCAGCTCCCAGACAGGGGGAGCTGGAAACACCATATATTTT
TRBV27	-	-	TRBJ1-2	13	CASSPDSNYGYTF	TGTGCCAGCAGTCCCGACAGTAACTATGGCTACACCTTC
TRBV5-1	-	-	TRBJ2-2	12	CASSWDTGELFF	TGCGCCAGCAGCTGGGACACCGGGGAGCTGTTTTTT
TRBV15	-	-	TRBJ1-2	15	CATSRDGGVLYGYTF	TGTGCCACCAGCAGAGATGGGGGGGTTCTCTATGGCTACACCTTC
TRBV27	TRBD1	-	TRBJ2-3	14	CASRLGQGVDTQYF	TGTGCCAGCAGATTGGGACAGGGCGTAGATACGCAGTATTTT
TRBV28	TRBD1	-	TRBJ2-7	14	CASRRTGKSYEQYF	TGTGCCAGCAGACGGACAGGGAAAAGCTACGAGCAGTACTTC
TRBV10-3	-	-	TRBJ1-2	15	CASSYRDGLEYGYTF	TGTGCCTCCTCTTACAGGGACGGGTTAGAGTATGGCTACACCTTC
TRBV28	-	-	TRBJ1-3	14	CASSSPIPGNTIYF	TGTGCCAGCAGTAGCCCAATTCCCGGAAACACCATATATTTT
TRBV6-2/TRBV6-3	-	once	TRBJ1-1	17	CASSYSPTPRGHTEAFF	TGTGCCAGCAGTTACTCCCCGACTCCCCGCGGCCACACTGAAGCTTTCTTT
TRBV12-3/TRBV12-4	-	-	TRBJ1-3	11	CASSFADTIYF	TGTGCCAGCAGTTTTGCGGACACCATATATTTT
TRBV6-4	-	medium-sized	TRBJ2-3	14	CASSVGGHADTQYF	TGTGCCAGCAGTGTGGGGGGGCACGCAGATACGCAGTATTTT
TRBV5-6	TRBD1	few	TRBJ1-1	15	CASSLFDRANTEAFF	TGTGCCAGCAGCCTCTTCGACAGGGCTAACACTGAAGCTTTCTTT
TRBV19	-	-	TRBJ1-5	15	CASSIQGPGNQPQHF	TGTGCCAGTAGTATACAGGGACCCGGCAATCAGCCCCAGCATTTT
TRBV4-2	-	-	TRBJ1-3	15	CASSQDRETGNTIYF	TGTGCCAGCAGCCAAGACCGGGAAACTGGAAACACCATATATTTT
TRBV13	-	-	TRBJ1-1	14	CASSPGRRILEAFF	TGTGCCAGCAGTCCAGGGCGGAGGATTCTTGAAGCTTTCTTT
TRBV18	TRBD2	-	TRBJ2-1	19	CASSPPKSVLAGIYNEQFF	TGTGCCAGCTCACCACCGAAATCGGTTCTAGCGGGTATCTACAATGAGCAGTTCTTC
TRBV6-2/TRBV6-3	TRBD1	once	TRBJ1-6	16	CASSYVSGQGTPPLHF	TGTGCCAGCAGTTACGTTTCGGGACAGGGAACGCCACCCCTCCACTTT
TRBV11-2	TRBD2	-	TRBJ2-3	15	CASSPMRGGTDTQYF	TGTGCCAGCAGCCCAATGCGGGGGGGCACAGATACGCAGTATTTT
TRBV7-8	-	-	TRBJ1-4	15	CASSFREQSNEKLFF	TGTGCCAGCAGCTTTAGGGAACAATCTAATGAAAAACTGTTTTTT
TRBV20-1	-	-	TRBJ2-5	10	CSAAGETQYF	TGCAGTGCCGCGGGGGAGACCCAGTACTTC
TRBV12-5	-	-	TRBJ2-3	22	CASGLVTKFSRSLGADTDTQYF	TGTGCTAGTGGTTTGGTAACAAAGTTCAGTAGGTCTTTAGGGGCCGACACAGATACGCAGTATTTT
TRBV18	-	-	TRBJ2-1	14	CASSTRERGNEQFF	TGTGCCAGCTCAACCCGGGAAAGAGGCAATGAGCAGTTCTTC
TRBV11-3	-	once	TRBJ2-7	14	CASSLDRAYHEQYF	TGTGCCAGCAGCTTAGACAGGGCTTACCACGAGCAGTACTTC
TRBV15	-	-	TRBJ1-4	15	CATSSSRQVNEKLFF	TGTGCCACCAGCAGCTCCCGACAGGTGAATGAAAAACTGTTTTTT
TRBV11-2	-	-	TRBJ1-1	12	CASSLEFRGAFF	TGTGCCAGCAGCTTAGAGTTCCGGGGAGCTTTCTTT
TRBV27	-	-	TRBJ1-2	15	CASSFSTGWNYGYTF	TGTGCCAGCAGTTTTAGCACAGGCTGGAACTATGGCTACACCTTC
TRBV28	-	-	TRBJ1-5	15	CASSPVEGLNQPQHF	TGTGCCAGCAGCCCCGTGGAGGGACTGAATCAGCCCCAGCATTTT
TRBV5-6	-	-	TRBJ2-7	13	CASSFGRSYEQYF	TGTGCCAGCAGCTTCGGTAGATCCTACGAGCAGTACTTC
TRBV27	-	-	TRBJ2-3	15	CASSLTGHTTDTQYF	TGTGCCAGCAGTTTAACGGGGCATACCACAGATACGCAGTATTTT
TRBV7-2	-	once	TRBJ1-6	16	CASKQNGGSGDSPLHF	TGTGCCAGCAAACAGAACGGCGGTAGTGGGGATTCACCCCTCCACTTT
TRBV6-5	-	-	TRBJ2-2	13	CASGGGSTGELFF	TGTGCCAGCGGAGGGGGTAGCACCGGGGAGCTGTTTTTT
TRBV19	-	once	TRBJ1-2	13	CASSIVAGDGYTF	TGTGCCAGTAGTATAGTAGCGGGAGATGGCTACACCTTC
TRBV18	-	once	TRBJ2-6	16	CASSPLRDSGANVLTF	TGTGCCAGCTCACCACTTAGGGACTCTGGGGCCAACGTCCTGACTTTC
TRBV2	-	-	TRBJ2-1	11	CASSEVAEQFF	TGTGCCAGCAGTGAAGTGGCCGAGCAGTTCTTC
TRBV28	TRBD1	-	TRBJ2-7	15	CASSLLGQGPHEQYF	TGTGCCAGCAGTCTTCTGGGACAGGGTCCCCACGAGCAGTACTTC
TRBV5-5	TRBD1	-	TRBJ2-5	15	CASSQTTGPGETQYF	TGTGCCAGCAGCCAAACGACAGGGCCGGGGGAGACCCAGTACTTC
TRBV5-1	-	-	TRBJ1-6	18	CASFPGLISGGHNSPLHF	TGCGCCAGCTTCCCCGGACTAATAAGCGGGGGCCATAATTCACCCCTCCACTTT
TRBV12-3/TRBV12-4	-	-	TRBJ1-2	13	CASSFGSNYGYTF	TGTGCCAGCAGTTTCGGGTCCAACTATGGCTACACCTTC
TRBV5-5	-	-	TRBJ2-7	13	CASSLDKRRVQYF	TGTGCCAGCAGCTTGGACAAAAGGAGGGTGCAGTACTTC
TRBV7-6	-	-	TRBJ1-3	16	CASSLGRHSSGNTIYF	TGTGCCAGCAGCCTCGGACGGCACAGCTCTGGAAACACCATATATTTT
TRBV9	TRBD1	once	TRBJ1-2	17	CASSPMGSSGTGDGYTF	TGTGCCAGCAGTCCCATGGGTTCATCCGGGACAGGGGACGGCTACACCTTC
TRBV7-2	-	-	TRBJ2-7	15	CASSLARVRVAEQYF	TGTGCCAGCAGCTTAGCGCGCGTCAGGGTTGCCGAGCAGTACTTC
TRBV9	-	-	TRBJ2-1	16	CASSPGGGQYYNEQFF	TGTGCCAGCAGCCCCGGTGGGGGACAATACTACAATGAGCAGTTCTTC